A selection of T cell receptor beta chains follows, all from one sample in a study of T cells in Graves' hyperthyroidism and ophthalmopathy. Each CDR3 protein is one row after TCRdb ran MiXCR on the multiplex PCR reads. The data hold around 340,000 distinct CDR3 sequences, with roughly 17% observed a single time. The sample taken for sequencing was blood. These receptors were collected from a woman aged 30 to 39 with Graves' hyperthyroidism that later progressed to Graves' ophthalmopathy. Both conserved end residues are part of each CDR3. D genes are given only for firm matches. Clone sizes are given selectively: once, few, many, or a class where the clone is expanded.

size | D | J | V | CDR3 | DNA
many | . | TRBJ1-2 | TRBV2 | CASSEVGREGYTF | TGTGCCAGCAGTGAGGTCGGCAGGGAAGGCTACACCTTC
few | TRBD1 | TRBJ2-1 | TRBV3-1 | CASRVGGQGPCNEQFF | TGTGCCAGCAGGGTGGGGGGACAGGGTCCCTGCAATGAGCAGTTCTTC
few | TRBD1 | TRBJ1-4 | TRBV29-1 | CSVSGQGNEKLFF | TGCAGCGTTTCGGGACAGGGGAATGAAAAACTGTTTTTT
many | . | TRBJ2-1 | TRBV28 | CASTSPTGNTYNEQFF | TGTGCCAGCACCTCTCCTACAGGGAATACCTACAATGAGCAGTTCTTC
many | . | TRBJ2-7 | TRBV5-7 | CASSLGSKGEQYF | TGTGCCAGCAGCTTGGGTTCTAAGGGCGAGCAGTACTTC
. | . | TRBJ1-1 | TRBV20-1 | CSARWFRGGGTEAFF | TGCAGTGCCCGGTGGTTTCGTGGAGGGGGCACTGAAGCTTTCTTT
many | TRBD2 | TRBJ2-3 | TRBV11-2 | CASSKPQRGGPRDTQYF | TGTGCCAGCAGCAAACCTCAGCGGGGGGGCCCTCGGGATACGCAGTATTTT
. | . | TRBJ2-3 | TRBV6-1 | CASSDSFSPDTQYF | TGTGCCAGCAGTGATTCTTTTAGCCCAGATACGCAGTATTTT
many | TRBD1 | TRBJ1-2 | TRBV30 | CAWSRAGGTANYGYTF | TGTGCCTGGAGTCGGGCAGGGGGTACAGCTAACTATGGCTACACCTTC
few | TRBD1 | TRBJ1-2 | TRBV5-4 | CASSQGGANYGYTF | TGTGCCAGCAGCCAGGGGGGAGCTAACTATGGCTACACCTTC
many | . | TRBJ1-2 | TRBV2 | CASSRTSQNYGYTF | TGTGCCAGCAGCCGAACCTCGCAGAACTATGGCTACACCTTC
many | . | TRBJ1-1 | TRBV11-2 | CASSPPNTEAFF | TGTGCCAGCAGCCCGCCCAACACTGAAGCTTTCTTT
once | . | TRBJ2-3 | TRBV2 | CASSVGESNESTDTQYF | TGTGCCAGCAGTGTAGGAGAGAGCAACGAGAGCACAGATACGCAGTATTTT
. | TRBD1 | TRBJ2-1 | TRBV19 | CASSITGGPYNEQFF | TGTGCCAGTAGTATAACAGGGGGCCCCTACAATGAGCAGTTCTTC
many | . | TRBJ2-3 | TRBV20-1 | CSASTGYTQYF | TGCAGTGCTTCGACAGGTTATACGCAGTATTTT
. | . | TRBJ1-1 | TRBV5-1 | CASSLGRVGTEAFF | TGCGCCAGCAGCTTGGGAAGGGTTGGCACTGAAGCTTTCTTT
many | . | TRBJ2-6 | TRBV20-1 | CSARGGGGRLEVGANVLTF | TGCAGTGCTAGAGGAGGCGGAGGACGCCTAGAAGTTGGGGCCAACGTCCTGACTTTC
few | . | TRBJ1-5 | TRBV19 | CASSENGGGGQPQHF | TGTGCCAGTAGTGAAAATGGGGGGGGCGGGCAGCCCCAGCATTTT
many | TRBD1 | TRBJ2-5 | TRBV30 | CAWSVGTDQETQYF | TGTGCCTGGAGCGTAGGGACAGACCAAGAGACCCAGTACTTC
. | TRBD1 | TRBJ2-4 | TRBV5-1 | CASSLAPGGANIQYF | TGCGCCAGCAGCTTGGCACCAGGGGGCGCAAACATTCAGTACTTC
many | . | TRBJ2-4 | TRBV28 | CASSFFRQLAKNIQYF | TGTGCCAGCAGTTTCTTTAGGCAGCTAGCCAAAAACATTCAGTACTTC
. | . | TRBJ2-7 | TRBV18 | CASSHTGFRDIATSKSYGQYF | TGTGCCAGCTCACACACCGGATTCCGGGACATCGCCACTTCGAAATCCTACGGGCAGTACTTC
many | . | TRBJ2-3 | TRBV25-1 | CASSDPSGLSDTQYF | TGTGCCAGCAGTGACCCGTCGGGACTTTCAGATACGCAGTATTTT
many | . | TRBJ1-1 | TRBV19 | CASNYRAPDTEAFF | TGTGCCAGTAATTACAGGGCTCCCGACACTGAAGCTTTCTTT
many | TRBD1 | TRBJ1-5 | TRBV28 | CASTTSLDRDNQPQHF | TGTGCCAGCACAACAAGCCTGGACAGGGACAATCAGCCCCAGCATTTT
. | TRBD1 | TRBJ1-3 | TRBV28 | CASSSRQGWSPGNTIYF | TGTGCCAGCAGTTCTCGACAGGGGTGGTCCCCTGGAAACACCATATATTTT
few | TRBD2 | TRBJ2-2 | TRBV19 | CASSALPGTKQTNTGELFF | TGTGCCAGTAGTGCACTTCCAGGGACTAAACAAACGAACACCGGGGAGCTGTTTTTT
many | TRBD2 | TRBJ2-5 | TRBV28 | CASSAPTSEETQYF | TGTGCCAGCAGTGCACCGACTAGCGAAGAGACCCAGTACTTC
many | . | TRBJ2-1 | TRBV7-9 | CASSLGRDHQIGDEQFF | TGTGCCAGCAGCTTAGGGAGGGATCACCAGATCGGCGATGAGCAGTTCTTC
. | . | TRBJ1-4 | TRBV19 | CASSILGAREKLFF | TGTGCCAGTAGTATCCTGGGGGCGCGAGAAAAACTGTTTTTT
many | TRBD1 | TRBJ2-1 | TRBV29-1 | CSVRGQVVNEQFF | TGCAGCGTTAGGGGACAGGTCGTCAATGAGCAGTTCTTC